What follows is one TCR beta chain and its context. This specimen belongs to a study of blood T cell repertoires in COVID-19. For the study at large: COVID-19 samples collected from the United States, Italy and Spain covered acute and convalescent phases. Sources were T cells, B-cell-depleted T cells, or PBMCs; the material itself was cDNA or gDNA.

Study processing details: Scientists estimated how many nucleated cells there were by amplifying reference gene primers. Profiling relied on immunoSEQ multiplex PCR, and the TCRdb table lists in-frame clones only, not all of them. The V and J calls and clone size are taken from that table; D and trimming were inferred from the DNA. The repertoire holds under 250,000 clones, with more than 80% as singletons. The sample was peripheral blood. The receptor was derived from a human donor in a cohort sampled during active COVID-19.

CDR3 nucleotides: TGTGCCAGCAGCTTAGGGACAACCGCAGAGACCCAGTACTTC. Translating it yields CASSLGTTAETQYF. This chain uses TRBV5-5 with TRBJ2-5; perhaps TRBD1 as D (6 bases). Germline V lookup: CDR1 SGHKS, CDR2 YYEKEE (reference sequence). The V gene lost 2 bases and the J gene lost 4 bases, with 12 bases spanning the gap. CDR3 length: 14 amino acids. Variable domain in full (rest from reference TRBV5-5 and TRBJ2-5): DAGVTQSPTHLIKTRGQQVTLRCSPISGHKSVSWYQQVLGQGPQFIFQYYEKEERGRGNFPDRFSARQFPNYSSELNVNALLLGDSALYLCASSLGTTAETQYFGPGTRLLVL.